A single sample is the source of the 17 T cell receptor beta chains below, sequenced in a study of blood T cell repertoires in COVID-19. Only in-frame clones appear in the TCRdb table, and some are missing; sequencing was by immunoSEQ multiplex PCR. The profile shows a few hundred thousand clones, roughly 84% of them singletons. Sequenced: PBMCs or T cells enriched from blood (not recorded which). Source of these receptors: a woman aged 25 to 45 who had recovered from COVID-19.

The chain is built from TRBV7-2 and TRBJ1-5; the match to TRBD1 covers 8 bases. Unmatched junction bases numbered 2, after V lost 1 base and J lost 3 bases. CDR1 is SGHTA and CDR2 is FQGNSA in the germline V gene. The CDR3 contains 15 residues. CDR3 sequence (DNA): TGTGCCAGCAGCTTAGACAGGGGGGACAATCAGCCCCAGCATTTT. Translated, it gives CASSLDRGDNQPQHF.

The chain couples TRBV27 to TRBJ2-3, with TRBD2 matching 10 bases. This CDR3 has 15 residues. Per germline, CDR1 MNHEY and CDR2 SMNVEV (reference sequence). V was clipped by 3 bases and J by 1 base; unmatched bases: 1. The DNA for the CDR3 is TGTGCCAGCAGTTTCGGACTAGCGGGCACAGATACGCAGTATTTT. It translates to CASSFGLAGTDTQYF.

The rearrangement joins TRBV18 to TRBJ2-7, with D maybe TRBD1 (5 bases). V was clipped by 2 bases and J by 4 bases, with 15 bases between them. CDR3 size: 15 residues. Germline V gene lookup returns CDR1 KGHSH and CDR2 LQKENI. In DNA form, the CDR3 reads TGTGCCAGCTCACCAGGGGCAGGCGGCTGGTACGAGCAGTACTTC. Encoded protein: CASSPGAGGWYEQYF.

The chain uses TRBV6-2 or TRBV6-3 and TRBJ2-2, with TRBD2 matching 11 bases. CDR1 and CDR2 (germline): MNHEY, SVGEGT. The CDR3 contains 18 residues. The trim removed 5 bases at V and 4 bases at J, leaving 12 bases unmatched. CDR3 bases: TGTGCCAGCAGTCACGGGACTAGCGGACCTTATATCACCGGGGAGCTGTTTTTT. Its protein is CASSHGTSGPYITGELFF.

This clone was detected only once. CDR3 bases: TGTGCCAGCAGCTCCTCTAGCGAACACAATGAGCAGTTCTTC. Translated: CASSSSSEHNEQFF. This chain connects TRBV11-3 to TRBJ2-1; a possible D gene is TRBD2 (6 bases). Germline CDR1 is SGHNT and CDR2 is YENEEA. The CDR3 contains 14 residues. Trimming removed 4 bases from V and 5 bases from J, with 12 bases in between.

V usage is TRBV25-1 and J usage is TRBJ1-3; D uncertain. Trimming shortened V by 3 bases and J by 4 bases, and 13 bases separated the two germline ends. This CDR3 is built from 15 residues. Germline CDR1 is MGHDK and CDR2 is SYGVNS. CDR3 residues: CASSEAYYPGNTIYF. CDR3 DNA sequence: TGTGCCAGCAGTGAGGCCTACTATCCCGGAAACACCATATATTTT.

The CDR3: CASSDNSGGSGEQYF. As DNA, the CDR3 is TGTGCCAGCAGCGATAACTCCGGCGGGAGCGGCGAGCAGTACTTC. V gene TRBV9 combines with J gene TRBJ2-7; 7 nucleotides match TRBD2. Trimming at V came to 3 bases and at J to 6 bases, leaving 12 bases not matched to a gene. CDR3 size: 15 residues. Germline V gene sequence: CDR1 SGDLS, CDR2 YYNGEE.

The chain employs TRBV6-4 and TRBJ2-1, with 11 bases identical to TRBD2. The CDR3 is 13 amino acids. Germline V CDR1 and CDR2: MRHNA, SNTAGT. The V segment lost 4 bases and the J segment 7 bases; nucleotides outside the gene matches: 0. CDR3 sequence: CASSVAGGNEQFF. Written as DNA, the CDR3 is TGTGCCAGCAGTGTAGCGGGAGGGAATGAGCAGTTCTTC.

This clone showed up just once. The chain couples TRBV7-2 to TRBJ2-1; 8 bases line up with TRBD2. CDR3 length: 15 amino acids. From germline, CDR1 is SGHTA and CDR2 FQGNSA. V dropped 5 bases and J dropped 9; count of bases not matched to a gene: 12. CDR3: CASSLSGTRPSEQFF. CDR3 nucleotides: TGTGCCAGCAGCCTTAGCGGGACCCGGCCCAGTGAGCAGTTCTTC.

V usage is TRBV10-3 and J usage is TRBJ2-3; 7 bases are a match to TRBD2. The CDR3 sequence is 16 residues long. With V trimmed by 6 bases and J by 7 bases, 16 bases remained unmatched. Per germline, CDR1 ENHRY and CDR2 SYGVKD. The CDR3 sequence is CAISPAGEGKLYTQYF. The CDR3 coding sequence is TGTGCCATCAGCCCAGCCGGGGAGGGTAAATTGTATACGCAGTATTTT.

The rearrangement links TRBV14 to TRBJ2-7; TRBD1 matches 7 bases. V shed 5 bases, J shed 2 bases, and the junction held 3 bases outside the gene matches. This CDR3 has 13 residues. Germline CDR1 reads SGHDN; CDR2 reads FVKESK. The CDR3 DNA follows: TGTGCCAGCAGCAGGGGGCCTACCTACGAGCAGTACTTC. Translated, it gives CASSRGPTYEQYF.

V and J are TRBV27 and TRBJ1-2; 7 nucleotides match TRBD1. J was trimmed by 4 bases and V by 5 bases; bases with no gene match: 10. This CDR3 has 15 residues. The germline V gene has CDR1 MNHEY and CDR2 SMNVEV (reference sequence). The CDR3 DNA reads as TGTGCCAGCAGTACCCAACAGGGGCACCTCTATGGCTACACCTTC. This sequence encodes CASSTQQGHLYGYTF.

The chain joins TRBV10-3 to TRBJ2-1; 12 positions match TRBD2. From germline, CDR1 is ENHRY and CDR2 SYGVKD. Unmatched junction bases numbered 11, after V lost 5 bases and J lost 6 bases. The CDR3 extends over 17 amino acids. The CDR3 bases are TGTGCCATCAGTCTGACTAGCGGGAGTAATTTGGGCAATGAGCAGTTCTTC. Translation: CAISLTSGSNLGNEQFF.

This clone occurred once. The J gene is TRBJ1-1, the V gene TRBV4-1, with 7 bases lining up with TRBD1. Germline CDR1 and CDR2: MGHRA and YSYEKL. The V and J ends lost 4 bases and 5 bases, in that order; junction bases with no gene match: 4. This CDR3 comprises 13 residues. CDR3 in amino acids: CASSREQGTEAFF. CDR3 DNA: TGCGCCAGCAGCCGCGAACAGGGGACTGAAGCTTTCTTT.

Only one count was recorded for this clone. The V and J genes are TRBV28 and TRBJ1-2; 7 nucleotides match TRBD1. Unmatched junction bases numbered 10, after V lost 6 bases and J lost 3 bases. From germline, CDR1 is MDHEN and CDR2 SYDVKM. This CDR3 is built from 15 residues. The CDR3 bases are TGTGCCAGCAGACAGGGACAGCTACTTTACTATGGCTACACCTTC. Amino acid sequence: CASRQGQLLYYGYTF.

CDR3: CASSRDRELNTEAFF. CDR3 nucleotides: TGTGCCAGCAGTCGGGACAGGGAACTGAACACTGAAGCTTTCTTT. The rearrangement links TRBV27 to TRBJ1-1; 9 bases are a match to TRBD1. CDR1 and CDR2 (germline): MNHEY, SMNVEV (reference sequence). The CDR3 length is 15 residues. The ends lost 5 bases at V and 0 bases at J; junction bases unmatched: 4.

This clone was detected only once. V gene TRBV10-2 combines with J gene TRBJ1-1; D not certain. CDR3 length: 16 residues. The germline gives CDR1 WSHSY, CDR2 SAAADI. V was pared by 3 bases and J by 1 base, with 15 bases between. CDR3 protein: CASSDRRRRGNTEAFF. DNA of the CDR3: TGCGCCAGCAGTGATCGAAGGAGAAGAGGGAACACTGAAGCTTTCTTT.